The clone carrying this T cell receptor (gamma chain) showed up just a few times. What it recognizes is unknown. The ends lost 0 bases at V and 7 bases at J; junction bases unmatched: 3. The CDR3 is made up of 12 amino acids. Germline CDR1 and CDR2: VINAFY and YDVSNSKD. Purity of the sorted Vdelta1+ thymocytes ranged from roughly 96% to 99.6%. These data originate in a study of Vδ1+ human thymocytes. The template was reverse-transcribed extracted RNA. The CDR3 regions were amplified by multiplex PCR from V-gene primers to a constant-region primer. TCRdb reanalysed the multiplex PCR reads with CATT. The table lists about 6,500 gamma-chain clones, around two fifths of them singletons. Overall study results and limits: Thymic TRG and TRD repertoires appeared highly polyclonal, with Gaussian CDR3 length distributions. Despite high sort purity, approximately 21% of thymic T cell receptor delta sequences were Vdelta2. Donors shared many TRG clonotypes but few TRD clonotypes.

The sequencing input was Vdelta1+ gamma-delta thymocytes from the thymus. The subset here: FACS-sorted CD3+ TCRalphabeta- TCRVdelta1+ TCRVdelta2- thymocytes. V gene TRGV5 combines with J gene TRGJ1 or TRGJ2. The source is a boy less than two years old who had congenital heart surgery. The CDR3 sequence: CATWDRLYKKLF. The CDR3 DNA sequence: TGTGCCACCTGGGACAGGCTCTATAAGAAACTCTTT.